The present T cell receptor (beta chain) was sequenced within a study of T cells in Graves' hyperthyroidism and ophthalmopathy. The diagnoses drew upon clinical symptoms, serum thyroxine and TRAb, thyroid ultrasound and orbital computed tomography. A remark on this clonotype: A much larger clone differs by one base, so this may be a read error.

The investigators amplified TCR beta CDR3 regions from RNA transcripts. HTBI primers were the set used in a first-round RT-PCR of the TCR CDR3. A single record per CDR3 protein comes from TCRdb applying MiXCR to the multiplex PCR reads. The table shows a few hundred thousand distinct CDR3 sequences, with roughly 15% occurring only once. The germline V gene has CDR1 LNHNV and CDR2 YYDKDF (reference sequence). J gave up 0 bases and V 3 bases, and 8 bases lay outside the gene matches. CDR3 length equals 17 residues. The TCR was taken from a woman aged 30 to 39 with Graves' ophthalmopathy. The genes are TRBV15 and TRBJ1-5; 7 nucleotides agree with TRBD1. The sequenced sample was blood. CDR3 bases: TGTGCCACCAGCAGGGAATGGACAGGTCTTAGCAATCAGCCCCAGCATTTT. Translated: CATSREWTGLSNQPQHF. The complete variable domain, with remaining parts taken from reference TRBV15 and TRBJ1-5, reads DAMVIQNPRYQVTQFGKPVTLSCSQTLNHNVMYWYQQKSSQAPKLLFHYYDKDFNNEADTPDNFQSRRPNTSFCFLDIRSPGLGDTAMYLCATSREWTGLSNQPQHFGDGTRLSIL.